Below, 32 T cell receptor beta chains from the same sample are listed, as sequenced in a study of T cell changes during pregnancy in multiple sclerosis. Using immunoSEQ multiplex PCR, the repertoire was profiled, and TCRdb retains in-frame clones only, with some absent. Among 45,000 to 55,000 clones listed, more than 85% were seen once. The sample here was peripheral blood, taken in the third trimester of pregnancy. These receptor sequences come from a female donor with multiple sclerosis, enrolled in a pregnancy study.

The chain employs TRBV28 and TRBJ1-5; D uncertain. V was clipped by 8 bases and J by 9 bases, with 11 bases between them. The CDR3 length is 11 residues. Germline CDR1 is MDHEN and CDR2 is SYDVKM. CDR3 DNA sequence: TGTGCCAGCGGCCGCTTTCGGCCCCAGCATTTT. It encodes CASGRFRPQHF.

This chain uses TRBV29-1 with TRBJ2-5, with 7 positions matching TRBD2. The CDR3 loop spans 12 amino acids. The V gene end was trimmed by 5 bases and the J gene end by 2 bases; junction bases not matched to a gene: 2. Germline V CDR1 and CDR2: SQVTM, ANQGSEA. The CDR3 DNA follows: TGCAGCGTTCGGACTAGTCAAGAGACCCAGTACTTC. Protein: CSVRTSQETQYF. Combining the CDR3 with reference TRBV29-1 and TRBJ2-5 gives the whole variable domain SAVISQKPSRDICQRGTSLTIQCQVDSQVTMMFWYRQQPGQSLTLIATANQGSEATYESGFVIDKFPISRPNLTFSTLTVSNMSPEDSSIYLCSVRTSQETQYFGPGTRLLVL.

The chain recombines TRBV19 with TRBJ2-1; tentative D call: TRBD2 (7 bases). The germline CDR1 and CDR2 sequences are LNHDA and SQIVND (reference sequence). V lost 3 bases and J lost 3, with 12 bases in between. This CDR3 comprises 15 residues. This CDR3 is CASSILRGLYNEQFF. The CDR3, as DNA: TGTGCCAGTAGTATTTTGCGGGGGCTCTACAATGAGCAGTTCTTC.

V gene TRBV19 combines with J gene TRBJ2-7, with a tentative D call TRBD2 (5 bases). Germline-derived CDR1 and CDR2 are LNHDA and SQIVND (reference sequence). V lost 6 bases, J lost 3 bases, and 15 bases lay in between. This CDR3 comprises 14 residues. CDR3 DNA sequence: TGTGCCAGTAGAGCCGGAGGAAACAGCTACGAGCAGTACTTC. This sequence encodes CASRAGGNSYEQYF. Full variable domain (remainder filled in from reference TRBV19 and TRBJ2-7): DGGITQSPKYLFRKEGQNVTLSCEQNLNHDAMYWYRQDPGQGLRLIYYSQIVNDFQKGDIAEGYSVSREKKESFPLTVTSAQKNPTAFYLCASRAGGNSYEQYFGPGTRLTVT.

V usage is TRBV29-1 and J usage is TRBJ2-7; D might be TRBD2 (6 bases). The CDR3 consists of 13 residues. V was cut by 7 bases and J by 6 bases, with 19 bases left in between. CDR1 is SQVTM and CDR2 is ANQGSEA in the germline V gene. This chain's CDR3 is CSAITPEGSEQYF. The CDR3 coding sequence is TGCAGCGCAATAACCCCGGAGGGGAGCGAGCAGTACTTC.

The chain recombines TRBV7-8 with TRBJ1-3, with 9 bases identical to TRBD1. V shed 0 bases and J 0 bases; nucleotides not matched to a gene: 6. The V gene's germline CDR1 is SGHVS and CDR2 FQNEAQ. This CDR3 comprises 18 residues. The CDR3 loop is CASSLARDRAFSGNTIYF. The CDR3 DNA is TGTGCCAGCAGCTTAGCGAGGGACAGGGCCTTCTCTGGAAACACCATATATTTT.

The CDR3 protein is CASSPGQLSYEQYF. DNA for the CDR3: TGTGCCAGCAGCCCCGGACAGCTGTCCTACGAGCAGTACTTC. J is TRBJ2-7 and V is TRBV11-1, with a weak D call TRBD1 (6 bases). The CDR3 is 14 residues long. V gave up 5 bases and J gave up 1 base, with 12 bases separating them. CDR1 and CDR2 (germline): SGHAT, FQDESV (reference sequence).

The V call is TRBV29-1, the J call TRBJ2-3; a possible D gene is TRBD1 (5 bases). Germline-derived CDR1 and CDR2 are SQVTM and ANQGSEA. The length of the CDR3 is 15 residues. V was shortened by 5 bases and J by 2 bases, with 17 bases between the two germline ends. The CDR3 sequence is CSVFRARTNTDTQYF. In DNA, the CDR3 is TGCAGCGTTTTTAGGGCGCGGACAAACACAGATACGCAGTATTTT.

The chain combines TRBV19 with TRBJ2-5; D is unresolved. This CDR3 region has 12 residues. Germline-derived CDR1 and CDR2 are LNHDA and SQIVND (reference sequence). V dropped 3 bases and J dropped 4 bases, with 6 bases sitting between them. CDR3 sequence: CASSMARETQYF. CDR3 coding DNA: TGTGCCAGTAGTATGGCCCGAGAGACCCAGTACTTC.

The V gene is TRBV28, the J gene TRBJ1-4; TRBD1 matches 7 bases. Germline-derived CDR1 and CDR2 are MDHEN and SYDVKM. Trimming took 3 bases from V and 4 from J; bases not matched to a gene: 8. This CDR3 region has 16 residues. CDR3 sequence: CASSFVSGGSNEKLFF. The CDR3 DNA follows: TGTGCCAGCAGTTTCGTTTCAGGGGGAAGTAATGAAAAACTGTTTTTT.

The chain has TRBV6-5 and TRBJ2-2; TRBD2 matches 8 bases. V was pared by 8 bases and J by 1 base, with 6 bases of the junction left unmatched. CDR1 and CDR2 from the germline V gene are MNHEY and SVGAGI. This CDR3 is 15 amino acids long. The CDR3 sequence is CASGRGRLNTGELFF. CDR3 nucleotides: TGTGCCAGCGGCCGCGGGAGGCTGAACACCGGGGAGCTGTTTTTT.

CDR3 sequence: CASSRLADTQYF. CDR3 DNA: TGTGCCAGCAGTCGACTAGCCGATACGCAGTATTTT. The rearrangement joins TRBV9 to TRBJ2-3; TRBD2 matches 7 bases. Germline assignment: CDR1 SGDLS and CDR2 YYNGEE. Unmatched junction bases numbered 3, after V lost 5 bases and J lost 6 bases. CDR3 length: 12 amino acids.

This rearrangement joins TRBV6-1 to TRBJ2-5; 9 bases agree with TRBD1. CDR3 size: 16 residues. Germline assignment: CDR1 MNHNS and CDR2 SASEGT. V dropped 0 bases and J dropped 2; count of bases not matched to a gene: 4. The CDR3 sequence: CASSEAEGQGQETQYF. Here the CDR3 DNA reads TGTGCCAGCAGTGAAGCCGAGGGACAGGGTCAAGAGACCCAGTACTTC.

The V call is TRBV19, the J call TRBJ1-1; 7 bases match TRBD1. Looked up from germline, CDR1 is LNHDA and CDR2 is SQIVND (reference sequence). The CDR3 runs 15 residues. The ends lost 3 bases at V and 1 base at J; junction bases unmatched: 5. CDR3 sequence reads: CASSIRQGRNTEAFF. CDR3 sequence (DNA): TGTGCCAGTAGTATTCGACAGGGAAGGAACACTGAAGCTTTCTTT.

This chain links TRBV27 with TRBJ2-7; TRBD2 aligns across 8 bases. This CDR3 region has 15 residues. The germline gives CDR1 MNHEY, CDR2 SMNVEV (reference sequence). Trimming took 2 bases from V and 2 from J; bases not matched to a gene: 5. CDR3 protein: CASSLISGSPYEQYF. CDR3 DNA: TGTGCCAGCAGTTTAATAAGCGGGAGCCCCTACGAGCAGTACTTC.

The chain employs TRBV10-3 and TRBJ2-1; 9 nucleotides line up with TRBD2. The CDR3 covers 14 residues. The germline gives CDR1 ENHRY, CDR2 SYGVKD. V dropped 3 bases and J dropped 8; count of bases not matched to a gene: 5. DNA for the CDR3: TGTGCCATCAGTGAAGTTAGCGGGAGTCATGAGCAGTTCTTC. Its translation: CAISEVSGSHEQFF.

This clone was seen only once. V and J are TRBV27 and TRBJ1-1; D may be TRBD1 (5 bases). Between the trimmed V and J ends, which lost 6 bases and 1 base, there was a span of 18 bases. Germline V gives CDR1 MNHEY, CDR2 SMNVEV (reference sequence). The CDR3 contains 16 residues. The DNA of the CDR3 is TGTGCCAGCAGCGGGCGGGACGGAGCCGCGAACACTGAAGCTTTCTTT. It encodes CASSGRDGAANTEAFF.

The genes are TRBV10-1 and TRBJ2-7; 10 bases agree with TRBD2. Trimming removed 7 bases from V and 4 bases from J; junction bases left unmatched: 7. The CDR3 consists of 14 residues. Germline loops: CDR1 WNHNN, CDR2 SYGVQD (reference sequence). This CDR3 reads CASTDSGRKYEQYF. CDR3 coding DNA: TGCGCCAGCACCGATAGCGGGAGGAAGTACGAGCAGTACTTC.

The V call is TRBV5-4, the J call TRBJ2-2, with TRBD2 matching 12 bases. Germline assignment: CDR1 SGHNT and CDR2 YYREEE (reference sequence). Trimming cost V 0 bases and J 3 bases; bases outside gene matches: 3. This CDR3 contains 17 residues. The CDR3 here is CASSLGLAGGYTGELFF. The CDR3 DNA is TGTGCCAGCAGCTTGGGGCTAGCGGGAGGGTACACCGGGGAGCTGTTTTTT.

This chain links TRBV7-2 with TRBJ2-7, with 11 bases matching TRBD2. In germline, CDR1 is SGHTA, CDR2 FQGNSA. The CDR3 consists of 16 residues. Trimming removed 5 bases from V and 3 bases from J; junction bases left unmatched: 9. CDR3 sequence reads: CASSPTTSGNLYEQYF. The CDR3 DNA sequence: TGTGCCAGCAGCCCTACGACTAGCGGGAACCTCTACGAGCAGTACTTC. The variable domain in full, completed from reference TRBV7-2 and TRBJ2-7, reads GAGVSQSPSNKVTEKGKDVELRCDPISGHTALYWYRQSLGQGLEFLIYFQGNSAPDKSGLPSDRFSAERTGGSVSTLTIQRTQQEDSAVYLCASSPTTSGNLYEQYFGPGTRLTVT.

The chain recombines TRBV11-2 with TRBJ2-7; 8 bases are shared with TRBD1. With V trimmed by 1 base and J by 3 bases, 2 bases remained unmatched. The V gene's germline CDR1 is SGHAT and CDR2 FQNNGV. This CDR3 is 14 amino acids long. CDR3 in DNA: TGTGCCAGCAGCTTAGCCAGGGGGCTCTACGAGCAGTACTTC. Its protein is CASSLARGLYEQYF.

V gene TRBV18 combines with J gene TRBJ2-4, with D perhaps matching TRBD1 (7 bases). V lost 5 bases, J lost 4 bases, and 15 bases lay in between. Germline V gene data show CDR1 as KGHSH and CDR2 as LQKENI. This CDR3 has 15 amino acids. The CDR3 DNA sequence: TGTGCCAGCTCAGGCGGGACAGAAGAGAAAAACATTCAGTACTTC. As protein: CASSGGTEEKNIQYF.

The chain has TRBV29-1 and TRBJ2-7; 10 positions match TRBD2. Trimming removed 3 bases from V and 2 bases from J; junction bases left unmatched: 7. In germline, CDR1 is SQVTM, CDR2 ANQGSEA. The CDR3 loop spans 15 amino acids. In DNA form, the CDR3 reads TGCAGCGTTGAGTTGACGAGCGGGAGGGCCTACGAGCAGTACTTC. Its protein product is CSVELTSGRAYEQYF.

The gene calls are TRBV13 and TRBJ2-7; 12 bases fit TRBD2. J gave up 5 bases and V 4 bases, and 9 bases lay outside the gene matches. Germline V gene data show CDR1 as PRHDT and CDR2 as FYEKMQ (reference sequence). There are 16 residues in the CDR3. CDR3 in DNA: TGTGCCAGCAGCTCGCGACTAGCGGGAGTAATTGACGAGCAGTACTTC. Its translation is CASSSRLAGVIDEQYF.

This sequence joins TRBV5-4 and TRBJ2-3, with D perhaps matching TRBD2 (6 bases). Trimming took 4 bases from V and 6 from J, leaving 18 bases between them. This CDR3 is built from 15 residues. The germline CDR1 and CDR2 sequences are SGHNT and YYREEE (reference sequence). CDR3 bases: TGTGCCAGCAGCGGGGACTCCACCCTCATGGATACGCAGTATTTT. It codes for CASSGDSTLMDTQYF.

The sample holds one count of this clone. V and J are TRBV6-5 and TRBJ2-3; 9 bases are shared with TRBD1. J gave up 2 bases and V 5 bases, and 5 bases lay outside the gene matches. In germline, CDR1 is MNHEY, CDR2 SVGAGI. The CDR3 has 15 amino acids. In DNA, the CDR3 is TGTGCCAGCAGTAGCGGACAGGGGACCACAGATACGCAGTATTTT. Residues: CASSSGQGTTDTQYF.

CDR3 coding DNA: TGTGCCAGCAGTTGGGCGACTAGCGGGAACACCGGGGAGCTGTTTTTT. Protein product: CASSWATSGNTGELFF. V usage is TRBV6-5 and J usage is TRBJ2-2; 9 bases map to TRBD2. The CDR3 is 16 residues long. Germline values: CDR1 MNHEY, CDR2 SVGAGI. The J segment lost 1 base and the V segment lost 4 bases, leaving 4 bases of the junction unmatched.

This sequence joins TRBV11-2 and TRBJ2-7; D remains ambiguous. The CDR3 consists of 14 residues. Trimming took off 8 bases at V and 2 bases at J, with 16 bases between the two ends. Germline loops: CDR1 SGHAT, CDR2 FQNNGV. The CDR3 reads CASALNPVTYEQYF. The CDR3 bases are TGTGCCAGCGCGCTAAACCCGGTTACCTACGAGCAGTACTTC.

This chain's CDR3 is CASSLGLAGVASYEQYF. The CDR3 DNA reads as TGTGCCAGCAGCTTAGGGCTAGCGGGGGTTGCCTCCTACGAGCAGTACTTC. The V and J genes are TRBV7-2 and TRBJ2-7; the match to TRBD2 covers 10 bases. This CDR3 has 17 residues. V gave up 1 base and J gave up 0 bases; unmatched junction bases: 6. In germline, CDR1 is SGHTA, CDR2 FQGNSA.

The chain couples TRBV9 to TRBJ1-4, with a possible D match to TRBD1 (5 bases). Germline CDR1 and CDR2: SGDLS and YYNGEE. Trimming pared 4 bases from V and 0 bases from J, leaving 16 bases between. This CDR3 has 17 residues. Written as DNA, the CDR3 is TGTGCCAGCAGCCCCTCAGGGCTTAGTTCAACTAATGAAAAACTGTTTTTT. Protein sequence: CASSPSGLSSTNEKLFF.

The V and J genes are TRBV10-3 and TRBJ2-7, with TRBD2 matching 12 bases. Trimming removed 8 bases from V and 3 bases from J; junction bases left unmatched: 11. The length of the CDR3 is 16 residues. Germline-derived CDR1 and CDR2 are ENHRY and SYGVKD. The CDR3 spells CAIGIRTSGIVYEQYF. CDR3 bases: TGTGCCATCGGAATAAGGACTAGCGGGATAGTCTACGAGCAGTACTTC.

V and J are TRBV5-5 and TRBJ1-4; possible D gene TRBD1, 5 bases. V dropped 4 bases and J dropped 8 bases, with 15 bases sitting between them. Germline lookup yields CDR1 SGHKS and CDR2 YYEKEE (reference sequence). This CDR3 contains 14 residues. CDR3 amino acids: CASSNQGRYEKLFF. The CDR3 DNA is TGTGCCAGCAGCAATCAGGGTCGGTACGAAAAACTGTTTTTT.